A single sample is the source of the 25 T cell receptor beta chains below, sequenced in a study of blood T cell repertoires in COVID-19. Clones were read by immunoSEQ multiplex PCR, and TCRdb kept only the in-frame ones, dropping some. The profile covers just over 80,000 clones, with over 60% appearing a single time and less than 20% taken by the ten largest. The sequencing sample was made of peripheral blood. These receptors were obtained from a woman of 80 years or more with active or convalescent COVID-19.

This clone was counted only a few times. The chain has TRBV10-2 and TRBJ2-7; D gene ambiguous. The CDR3 has 11 residues. V was clipped by 3 bases and J by 9 bases, with 9 bases between them. Germline CDR1 reads WSHSY; CDR2 reads SAAADI. This chain's CDR3 is CASSDYVVQYF. CDR3 bases: TGCGCCAGCAGTGACTATGTGGTGCAGTACTTC.

In its sample, this clone was seen once. The rearrangement uses TRBV5-1 and TRBJ1-4; maybe TRBD1 (5 bases). From germline, CDR1 is SGHRS and CDR2 YFSETQ. Trimming stripped 4 bases from V and 6 bases from J, with 19 bases between. CDR3 length equals 16 residues. CDR3 DNA: TGCGCCAGCAGCAAAGGGGACGGGGGTCTTTATGAAAAACTGTTTTTT. It is translated as CASSKGDGGLYEKLFF.

The chain carries TRBV7-8 and TRBJ2-2, with D possibly matching TRBD1 (5 bases). Germline V gene sequence: CDR1 SGHVS, CDR2 FQNEAQ. The CDR3 has 16 amino acids. V lost 2 bases and J lost 4, with 14 bases in between. As DNA, the CDR3 is TGTGCCAGCAGCTTACCTGACAGCCTGCTCACCGGGGAGCTGTTTTTT. Translation gives CASSLPDSLLTGELFF.

The rearrangement links TRBV6-5 to TRBJ2-7; 7 nucleotides match TRBD2. Germline-derived CDR1 and CDR2 are MNHEY and SVGAGI. The CDR3 runs to 15 residues. With 0 bases clipped from V and 3 bases from J, the junction kept 5 bases outside the gene matches. CDR3 bases: TGTGCCAGCAGTTACTCGGGACCGGGGGGCTACGAGCAGTACTTC. Protein product: CASSYSGPGGYEQYF.

The chain couples TRBV6-5 to TRBJ1-5, with D uncertain. This CDR3 is built from 11 residues. Trimming cost V 6 bases and J 11 bases, with 11 bases left between them. Germline V gene lookup returns CDR1 MNHEY and CDR2 SVGAGI. The CDR3: CASRINAAQHF. Written as DNA, the CDR3 is TGTGCCAGCAGGATCAACGCGGCCCAGCATTTT.

The chain carries TRBV4-3 and TRBJ1-2; D is ambiguous. Trimming shortened V by 3 bases and J by 3 bases, and 11 bases separated the two germline ends. Germline V lookup: CDR1 LGHNA, CDR2 YSLEER. The CDR3 is 14 residues long. The DNA for the CDR3 is TGCGCCAGCAGCCAGGGAGATTTCGACTATGGCTACACCTTC. Translation: CASSQGDFDYGYTF.

This chain joins TRBV11-2 and TRBJ2-5; tentative D call: TRBD2 (7 bases). The CDR3 length is 16 residues. Trimming stripped 1 base from V and 5 bases from J, with 17 bases between. Germline values: CDR1 SGHAT, CDR2 FQNNGV. CDR3 sequence: CASSLVRGASRETQYF. Here the CDR3 DNA reads TGTGCCAGCAGCTTAGTTCGGGGGGCCAGCCGGGAGACCCAGTACTTC. Looking up the rest from reference TRBV11-2 and TRBJ2-5 gives the full variable domain: EAGVAQSPRYKIIEKRQSVAFWCNPISGHATLYWYQQILGQGPKLLIQFQNNGVVDDSQLPKDRFSAERLKGVDSTLKIQPAKLEDSAVYLCASSLVRGASRETQYFGPGTRLLVL.

This chain joins TRBV28 and TRBJ1-6; D is unclear. The germline gives CDR1 MDHEN, CDR2 SYDVKM. V shed 7 bases and J shed 9 bases, with 19 bases lying between them. The CDR3 spans 15 residues. The CDR3 DNA sequence: TGTGCCAGCAAAATGGGTAGACAAGGGAGTTCACCCCTCCACTTT. This sequence encodes CASKMGRQGSSPLHF.

This clone is a singleton in its sample. J is TRBJ1-6 and V is TRBV7-2, with 8 bases aligning to TRBD1. Germline V gene lookup returns CDR1 SGHTA and CDR2 FQGNSA. The V segment lost 1 base and the J segment 7 bases; nucleotides outside the gene matches: 3. There are 15 residues in the CDR3. CDR3 nucleotide sequence: TGTGCCAGCAGCTTAGAGGGGACAGGAAATTCACCCCTCCACTTT. Its protein is CASSLEGTGNSPLHF.

The chain uses TRBV11-1 and TRBJ2-5, with 8 bases that match TRBD2. V lost 5 bases to trimming and J lost 3 bases; unmatched junction nucleotides: 2. Germline assignment: CDR1 SGHAT and CDR2 FQDESV (reference sequence). The CDR3 has 13 amino acids. CDR3 sequence reads: CASSPGLEETQYF. CDR3 sequence (DNA): TGTGCCAGCAGCCCGGGACTAGAAGAGACCCAGTACTTC.

This clone was seen only once. DNA for the CDR3: TGTGCCAGCAGCCAACCGGGACTAGCGGGATGGTATTTT. Translating gives CASSQPGLAGWYF. J is TRBJ2-3 and V is TRBV6-2 or TRBV6-3, with 13 bases lining up with TRBD2. The ends lost 6 bases at V and 14 bases at J; junction bases unmatched: 8. CDR3 length equals 13 residues. Germline V gene lookup returns CDR1 MNHEY and CDR2 SVGEGT.

V and J are TRBV7-9 and TRBJ2-1, with TRBD1 matching 7 bases. J lost 5 bases, V lost 0 bases, and 10 bases had no gene match. The V gene's germline CDR1 is SEHNR and CDR2 FQNEAQ (reference sequence). This CDR3 contains 17 residues. The CDR3 DNA follows: TGTGCCAGCAGCTTAGCGTGGTTCGGGGACAGAGACAATGAGCAGTTCTTC. Translation gives CASSLAWFGDRDNEQFF.

Only a few counts were recorded for this clone. The rearrangement uses TRBV5-1 and TRBJ1-5, with D perhaps matching TRBD1 (5 bases). This CDR3 region has 14 residues. With 0 bases removed from V and 6 bases from J, the gap between germline ends came to 10 bases. Germline V gene data show CDR1 as SGHRS and CDR2 as YFSETQ. The CDR3 DNA is TGCGCCAGCAGCTTGGGAGGGGAGGGTCAGCCCCAGCATTTT. Translating it yields CASSLGGEGQPQHF. Looking up the rest from reference TRBV5-1 and TRBJ1-5 gives the full variable domain: KAGVTQTPRYLIKTRGQQVTLSCSPISGHRSVSWYQQTPGQGLQFLFEYFSETQRNKGNFPGRFSGRQFSNSRSEMNVSTLELGDSALYLCASSLGGEGQPQHFGDGTRLSIL.

CDR3 sequence: CASSLQGADEQYF. CDR3 nucleotide sequence: TGTGCCAGCAGCTTACAGGGGGCGGACGAGCAGTACTTC. This chain joins TRBV7-2 and TRBJ2-7; 8 nucleotides agree with TRBD1. This CDR3 is 13 amino acids long. Germline loops: CDR1 SGHTA, CDR2 FQGNSA. Trimming cost V 2 bases and J 5 bases; bases outside gene matches: 2.

J is TRBJ1-5 and V is TRBV18, with TRBD1 identical over 8 bases. V lost 0 bases to trimming and J lost 2 bases; unmatched junction nucleotides: 3. The CDR3 extends over 16 amino acids. Germline CDR1 is KGHSH and CDR2 is LQKENI. CDR3 loop: CASSPPDRAGNQPQHF. The CDR3 DNA reads as TGTGCCAGCTCACCACCGGACAGGGCGGGCAATCAGCCCCAGCATTTT. The full variable domain, its missing parts supplied by reference TRBV18 and TRBJ1-5, is NAGVMQNPRHLVRRRGQEARLRCSPMKGHSHVYWYRQLPEEGLKFMVYLQKENIIDESGMPKERFSAEFPKEGPSILRIQQVVRGDSAAYFCASSPPDRAGNQPQHFGDGTRLSIL.

This clone was seen just once. The rearrangement joins TRBV10-3 to TRBJ2-7; 9 nucleotides line up with TRBD1. Germline V lookup: CDR1 ENHRY, CDR2 SYGVKD. V lost 3 bases, J lost 1 base, and 1 base stayed unmatched. The CDR3 is 14 residues long. The CDR3: CAISEGTGSYEQYF. The CDR3 DNA follows: TGTGCCATCAGTGAAGGGACAGGGTCCTACGAGCAGTACTTC.

The V and J genes are TRBV18 and TRBJ1-6; D unclear. Trimming shortened V by 2 bases and J by 5 bases, and 7 bases separated the two germline ends. The CDR3 has 14 residues. Germline CDR1 reads KGHSH; CDR2 reads LQKENI. The CDR3: CASSPSGDNSPLHF. For the CDR3, the DNA is TGTGCCAGCTCACCATCAGGTGATAATTCACCCCTCCACTTT. The full variable domain, in which reference TRBV18 and TRBJ1-6 provide the parts outside the CDR3, is NAGVMQNPRHLVRRRGQEARLRCSPMKGHSHVYWYRQLPEEGLKFMVYLQKENIIDESGMPKERFSAEFPKEGPSILRIQQVVRGDSAAYFCASSPSGDNSPLHFGNGTRLTVT.

This clone was seen a handful of times. The chain recombines TRBV4-2 with TRBJ1-3; D possibly corresponds to TRBD1 (5 bases). This CDR3 is built from 17 residues. V was shortened by 3 bases and J by 0 bases, with 15 bases between the two germline ends. Germline CDR1 LGHNA, CDR2 YNFKEQ. The CDR3 DNA sequence: TGTGCCAGCAGCCAGGAACCGTCAGGGTTCTCTGGAAACACCATATATTTT. This translates into CASSQEPSGFSGNTIYF.

This clone appeared a few times. The rearrangement joins TRBV4-3 to TRBJ1-3; TRBD1 matches at 7 bases. The CDR3 sequence is 15 residues long. CDR1 and CDR2 (germline): LGHNA, YSLEER. The trim removed 5 bases at V and 4 bases at J, leaving 8 bases unmatched. The CDR3 DNA is TGCGCCAGCAGCGTTAGTAGGGGGCGCGGAAACACCATATATTTT. It translates to CASSVSRGRGNTIYF.

The chain links TRBV9 to TRBJ1-5; 9 bases are shared with TRBD1. Losses at the gene ends were 0 bases for V and 5 bases for J; bases not matched to a gene: 0. Germline-derived CDR1 and CDR2 are SGDLS and YYNGEE. The CDR3 totals 14 residues. The CDR3 region has the DNA TGTGCCAGCAGCGTAGGGACAGGGGATCAGCCCCAGCATTTT. Encoded protein: CASSVGTGDQPQHF.

V and J are TRBV5-1 and TRBJ2-7, with a possible D match to TRBD1 (5 bases). The V and J ends lost 4 bases and 4 bases respectively, with 18 bases between them. Looked up from germline, CDR1 is SGHRS and CDR2 is YFSETQ. CDR3 length equals 15 residues. CDR3 nucleotide sequence: TGCGCCAGCAGCGTGACAGCGAACGAGAATTACGAGCAGTACTTC. It is translated as CASSVTANENYEQYF.

This clone was found once. The V and J genes are TRBV5-6 and TRBJ2-7; 8 bases fit TRBD2. This CDR3 is 16 amino acids long. Germline loops: CDR1 SGHDT, CDR2 YYEEEE. V shed 4 bases, J shed 0 bases, and the junction held 9 bases outside the gene matches. CDR3: CASSPGAAGGSYEQYF. CDR3 sequence (DNA): TGTGCCAGCAGCCCGGGGGCGGCGGGAGGCTCCTACGAGCAGTACTTC.

The rearrangement joins TRBV6-5 to TRBJ2-7, with 11 nucleotides matching TRBD1. Germline assignment: CDR1 MNHEY and CDR2 SVGAGI. Trimming cost V 2 bases and J 3 bases; bases outside gene matches: 0. The CDR3 sequence is 14 residues long. The CDR3: CASSYGTGGYEQYF. In DNA form, the CDR3 reads TGTGCCAGCAGTTACGGGACAGGGGGCTACGAGCAGTACTTC.

The chain uses TRBV7-6 and TRBJ2-1; 10 bases fit TRBD2. The CDR3 covers 17 residues. Germline assignment: CDR1 SGHVS and CDR2 FNYEAQ. V was pared by 2 bases and J by 6 bases, with 10 bases of the junction left unmatched. The CDR3 nucleotides are TGTGCCAGCAGCTTATTTTCGCCACTAGCGGGGATCAATGAGCAGTTCTTC. This codes for CASSLFSPLAGINEQFF.

The chain couples TRBV7-2 to TRBJ2-5; TRBD2 aligns across 9 bases. In germline, CDR1 is SGHTA, CDR2 FQGNSA. This CDR3 has 16 residues. Losses at the gene ends were 4 bases for V and 4 bases for J; bases not matched to a gene: 10. The CDR3 nucleotides are TGTGCCAGCAGCTCCCCGGGGACTAGCATTAGAGAGACCCAGTACTTC. Translating gives CASSSPGTSIRETQYF.